A single sample gave rise to the 17 T cell receptor beta chains below, sequenced in a study of cytomegalovirus exposure and HLA in healthy donors. The PCR ran on 60 Vbeta and 13 Jbeta primers. Measured with immunoSEQ multiplex PCR; TCRdb has only the in-frame clones, and not every one. In the table there are around 190,000 clones, about 9% of which are singletons. Sequenced: PBMCs. These receptors were collected from a woman aged 25-40 years in good health and CMV-seropositive.

V gene TRBV6-1 combines with J gene TRBJ1-6, with 10 nucleotides matching TRBD1. V shed 1 base, J shed 8 bases, and the junction held 8 bases outside the gene matches. The length of the CDR3 is 17 residues. Per germline, CDR1 MNHNS and CDR2 SASEGT. The CDR3 reads CASSEGYRQGAYSPLHF. The CDR3 DNA reads TGTGCCAGCAGTGAAGGCTATCGACAGGGGGCATATTCACCCCTCCACTTT.

In this sample, this clone turned up a few times. V and J are TRBV7-8 and TRBJ2-7, with TRBD2 matching over 7 bases. J lost 5 bases, V lost 0 bases, and 4 bases had no gene match. CDR3 length equals 14 residues. Germline V gives CDR1 SGHVS, CDR2 FQNEAQ. This CDR3 is CASSLATSDDEQYF. CDR3 DNA: TGTGCCAGCAGCTTAGCCACTAGCGACGACGAGCAGTACTTC.

This clone was seen a few times. The chain recombines TRBV5-1 with TRBJ2-1; 13 bases line up with TRBD2. Germline assignment: CDR1 SGHRS and CDR2 YFSETQ. The CDR3 is 18 residues long. The V segment lost 3 bases and the J segment 7 bases; nucleotides outside the gene matches: 13. This CDR3 reads CASSSDPLGTSGTNEQFF. The CDR3 DNA is TGCGCCAGCAGCTCGGACCCCCTTGGGACTAGCGGGACTAATGAGCAGTTCTTC.

There are a few counts of this clone. This chain joins TRBV7-2 and TRBJ1-3, with D unclear. Trimming shortened V by 2 bases and J by 6 bases, and 8 bases separated the two germline ends. Looked up from germline, CDR1 is SGHTA and CDR2 is FQGNSA. The CDR3 has 13 amino acids. The CDR3 DNA is TGTGCCAGCAGCTTAACGCGGCAAAACACCATATATTTT. Its protein product is CASSLTRQNTIYF.

This clone was seen a handful of times. The rearrangement uses TRBV2 and TRBJ2-7; TRBD1 matches 8 bases. V shed 4 bases and J 6 bases; nucleotides not matched to a gene: 5. This CDR3 region has 13 residues. Germline V CDR1 and CDR2: SNHLY, FYNNEI. CDR3 nucleotide sequence: TGTGCCAGCAGTGTTGGACAGGGACGCGAGCAGTACTTC. Encoded protein: CASSVGQGREQYF. Full variable domain (outside the CDR3, taken from reference TRBV2 and TRBJ2-7): EPEVTQTPSHQVTQMGQEVILRCVPISNHLYFYWYRQILGQKVEFLVSFYNNEISEKSEIFDDQFSVERPDGSNFTLKIRSTKLEDSAMYFCASSVGQGREQYFGPGTRLTVT.

This clone came up a few times. V usage is TRBV5-4 and J usage is TRBJ2-7; 10 bases map to TRBD2. The germline gives CDR1 SGHNT, CDR2 YYREEE (reference sequence). Trimming took 2 bases from V and 2 from J; bases not matched to a gene: 4. CDR3 length equals 15 residues. The chain's CDR3 is CASSLGLADTYEQYF. DNA of the CDR3: TGTGCCAGCAGCTTAGGACTAGCGGATACCTACGAGCAGTACTTC.

This chain links TRBV4-1 with TRBJ2-5; D possibly corresponds to TRBD1 (5 bases). The CDR3 is 14 residues long. Germline CDR1 is MGHRA and CDR2 is YSYEKL. Deletions cut 0 bases from V and 10 bases from J, with 15 bases between. CDR3: CASSQEGPRQGQYF. In nucleotides, the CDR3 is TGCGCCAGCAGCCAAGAGGGTCCCCGCCAGGGCCAGTACTTC.

V usage is TRBV9 and J usage is TRBJ2-2, with D possibly being TRBD2 (5 bases). This CDR3 spans 16 amino acids. The V gene's germline CDR1 is SGDLS and CDR2 YYNGEE. V lost 3 bases, J lost 4 bases, and 16 bases lay in between. CDR3 DNA sequence: TGTGCCAGCAGCGCCCTTGACTATTCGAGCACCGGGGAGCTGTTTTTT. Protein product: CASSALDYSSTGELFF.

This clone came up a few times. The chain joins TRBV7-9 to TRBJ2-1, with TRBD2 identical over 8 bases. CDR1 is SEHNR, CDR2 FQNEAQ, per germline (reference sequence). The CDR3 runs to 18 residues. After removal of 4 bases from V and 5 bases from J, the junction contained 16 bases not matched to a gene. For the CDR3, the DNA is TGTGCCAGCAGCTCGTGGGCGATACTAGCGGAGACGGACAATGAGCAGTTCTTC. Its translation: CASSSWAILAETDNEQFF.

The chain carries TRBV6-1 and TRBJ2-2, with D perhaps TRBD2 (5 bases). CDR3 length: 13 amino acids. CDR1 is MNHNS, CDR2 SASEGT, per germline. Trimming took 7 bases from V and 4 from J, leaving 10 bases between them. The CDR3 here is CASKAGRTGELFF. The CDR3 coding sequence is TGTGCCAGCAAGGCGGGCCGCACCGGGGAGCTGTTTTTT.

This clone was detected a few times. The chain combines TRBV28 with TRBJ1-2; TRBD1 agrees at 11 bases. Germline V lookup: CDR1 MDHEN, CDR2 SYDVKM. This CDR3 has 17 residues. The ends lost 6 bases at V and 0 bases at J; junction bases unmatched: 9. CDR3 loop: CASRTSGQGVPNYGYTF. CDR3 DNA: TGTGCCAGCAGAACCTCGGGACAGGGGGTCCCTAACTATGGCTACACCTTC.

This clone showed up just a few times. The chain links TRBV11-2 to TRBJ1-2; D unclear. Between the trimmed V and J ends, which lost 0 bases and 0 bases, there was a span of 14 bases. In germline, CDR1 is SGHAT, CDR2 FQNNGV. The CDR3 runs 17 residues. As DNA, the CDR3 is TGTGCCAGCAGCTTAGATCTTTCGGTCAATCCTAACTATGGCTACACCTTC. This encodes CASSLDLSVNPNYGYTF.

DNA of the CDR3: TGCGCCAGCAGCTTGGTCGGTGGGGCCAACCAGCCCCAGCATTTT. Translated, it gives CASSLVGGANQPQHF. The chain recombines TRBV5-1 with TRBJ1-5; a weak D match, TRBD1 (5 bases). This CDR3 is built from 15 residues. Between the trimmed V and J ends, which lost 0 bases and 7 bases, there was a span of 14 bases. Looked up from germline, CDR1 is SGHRS and CDR2 is YFSETQ.

The genes are TRBV10-3 and TRBJ1-1; D is uncertain. Trimming took off 5 bases at V and 4 bases at J, with 14 bases between the two ends. This CDR3 comprises 14 residues. Germline V lookup: CDR1 ENHRY, CDR2 SYGVKD. The CDR3 DNA follows: TGTGCCATCAGTCAGCCCAACGAGGGCACTGAAGCTTTCTTT. Translated, it gives CAISQPNEGTEAFF.

In its sample, this clone was seen a few times. This chain connects TRBV6-1 to TRBJ1-1; D might be TRBD1 (5 bases). The length of the CDR3 is 15 residues. Germline CDR1 is MNHNS and CDR2 is SASEGT. Trimming left V 4 bases short and J 1 base short, with 13 bases between. The CDR3 sequence is CASSGSRVGNTEAFF. CDR3 in DNA: TGTGCCAGCAGTGGCAGCAGGGTGGGGAACACTGAAGCTTTCTTT.

This clone was detected a few times. The V and J genes are TRBV11-2 and TRBJ1-2, with 7 positions matching TRBD1. The J segment lost 5 bases and the V segment lost 1 base, leaving 4 bases of the junction unmatched. Germline V gene data show CDR1 as SGHAT and CDR2 as FQNNGV. CDR3 length: 14 residues. In DNA, the CDR3 is TGTGCCAGCAGCTTAGGACAGGGAATTTATGGCTACACCTTC. As protein: CASSLGQGIYGYTF.

This clone was picked up a small number of times. The germline gene is not matched at one end of the junction; a read error may be the cause. The chain carries TRBV9 and TRBJ1-1, with D possibly TRBD1 on 6 matching bases. The CDR3 totals 14 residues. CDR1 and CDR2 from the germline V gene are SGDLS and YYNGEE. The CDR3 DNA reads TGTGTCAGCAGCGCGACAGGTCGGGACACTGAAGCTTTCTTT. It translates to CVSSATGRDTEAFF.